This TCR beta chain was retrieved from a study of T cells in Graves' hyperthyroidism and ophthalmopathy. Overall study context: The initial diagnosis was the point when peripheral blood was collected, ahead of any treatment.

The TCR beta CDR3 regions underwent amplification using RNA transcripts as the source. In the first-round RT-PCR of the TCR CDR3, the HTBI primer set was used. TCRdb re-derived calls from the multiplex PCR reads in MiXCR, one entry per CDR3 protein. The data hold 350,000 or so distinct CDR3 sequences, with roughly 20% observed a single time. Study-wide results and caveats: The majority of expanded thyroid clonotypes above 0.001 also appeared in blood.

Losses at the gene ends were 6 bases for V and 4 bases for J; bases not matched to a gene: 11. Germline CDR1 reads MNHEY; CDR2 reads SVGEGT. The CDR3 loop spans 15 amino acids. This clonotype was recorded many times. The target antigen is unknown. The chain links TRBV6-2 or TRBV6-3 to TRBJ2-7, with TRBD2 identical over 8 bases. Sequenced: blood. The sequence was obtained from a woman aged 40 to 55 with Graves' ophthalmopathy. This chain's CDR3 is CASRPPGLDSYEQYF. The CDR3 DNA follows: TGTGCCAGCAGGCCCCCGGGACTAGACTCTTACGAGCAGTACTTC.